Below are 10 T cell receptor beta chains sequenced from a single sample in a study of CD8 T cell repertoires and HIV-1 epitope variants. The antigens for these receptors are not known. Libraries were prepared by immunoSEQ multiplex PCR; TCRdb keeps only in-frame clonotypes and omits some of them. The sample holds almost 2,500 clones, about two thirds seen once. The sequenced material came from cultured CD8+ T cells derived from PBMCs. All receptors derive from a male donor with HIV.

The V and J genes are TRBV19 and TRBJ1-4; 7 bases agree with TRBD1. Germline CDR1 is LNHDA and CDR2 is SQIVND (reference sequence). The ends lost 5 bases at V and 7 bases at J; junction bases unmatched: 10. This CDR3 comprises 15 residues. For the CDR3, the DNA is TGTGCCAGTAGTGTTACCCGGGACAGAATTGAAAAACTGTTTTTT. It encodes CASSVTRDRIEKLFF.

The chain combines TRBV19 with TRBJ2-2, with TRBD1 matching over 10 bases. Germline CDR1 and CDR2: LNHDA and SQIVND (reference sequence). The trim removed 1 base at V and 5 bases at J, leaving 1 base unmatched. The CDR3 runs 15 residues. DNA for the CDR3: TGTGCCAGTAGTATAGGGACAGGGGGGACCGGGGAGCTGTTTTTT. It is translated as CASSIGTGGTGELFF.

V gene TRBV6-5 combines with J gene TRBJ1-2, with D maybe TRBD1 (6 bases). Germline loops: CDR1 MNHEY, CDR2 SVGAGI. V lost 9 bases and J 8 bases, leaving 22 bases between the germline ends. This CDR3 is built from 14 residues. In DNA form, the CDR3 reads TGTGCCAGTGGGCCAAAGGGGGGCCCGAGAGGCTACACCTTC. Encoded protein: CASGPKGGPRGYTF.

This sequence joins TRBV28 and TRBJ2-7, with 7 bases that match TRBD1. CDR1 is MDHEN and CDR2 is SYDVKM in the germline V gene. V lost 3 bases, J lost 0 bases, and 2 bases stayed unmatched. The length of the CDR3 is 14 residues. The CDR3 DNA follows: TGTGCCAGCAGTTTCCGGGACAGCTCCTACGAGCAGTACTTC. This gives the protein CASSFRDSSYEQYF.

V and J are TRBV28 and TRBJ2-1, with D possibly called TRBD1 or TRBD2 (6 bases each). The CDR3 loop spans 15 amino acids. CDR1 is MDHEN, CDR2 SYDVKM, per germline. V was clipped by 8 bases and J by 4 bases, with 18 bases between them. CDR3 region: CASHLGGGVYNEQFF. The CDR3 nucleotides read TGTGCCAGCCATCTGGGGGGCGGGGTATACAATGAGCAGTTCTTC.

This chain joins TRBV5-6 and TRBJ2-7; tentative D call: TRBD1 (6 bases). Germline V lookup: CDR1 SGHDT, CDR2 YYEEEE. This CDR3 comprises 13 residues. V was trimmed by 2 bases and J by 3 bases, leaving 9 bases between them. Written as DNA, the CDR3 is TGTGCCAGCAGCTTCGGACAGAGCTACGAGCAGTACTTC. It is translated as CASSFGQSYEQYF.

V is TRBV28 and J is TRBJ2-7; 8 positions match TRBD1. CDR3 size: 13 residues. Trimming cost V 7 bases and J 5 bases; bases outside gene matches: 7. Per germline, CDR1 MDHEN and CDR2 SYDVKM. The CDR3 DNA reads TGTGCCAGCAAGGACAGGGTAATCAACGAGCAGTACTTC. This encodes CASKDRVINEQYF.

V and J are TRBV27 and TRBJ2-7; D is unclear. The CDR3 spans 16 residues. Trimming took off 6 bases at V and 0 bases at J, with 18 bases between the two ends. Germline V gives CDR1 MNHEY, CDR2 SMNVEV (reference sequence). Here the CDR3 reads CASRGTTTLGSYEQYF. The CDR3 bases are TGTGCCAGCAGGGGTACAACGACCCTCGGCTCCTACGAGCAGTACTTC.

The chain carries TRBV14 and TRBJ2-1; 10 bases match TRBD2. From germline, CDR1 is SGHDN and CDR2 FVKESK. After removal of 1 base from V and 7 bases from J, the junction contained 7 bases not matched to a gene. The CDR3 runs to 16 residues. CDR3 loop: CASSQGVLAGVNEQFF. The CDR3 DNA follows: TGTGCCAGCAGCCAAGGGGTCCTAGCGGGAGTAAATGAGCAGTTCTTC. The entire variable domain, with the rest obtained from reference TRBV14 and TRBJ2-1, is as follows: EAGVTQFPSHSVIEKGQTVTLRCDPISGHDNLYWYRRVMGKEIKFLLHFVKESKQDESGMPNNRFLAERTGGTYSTLKVQPAELEDSGVYFCASSQGVLAGVNEQFFGPGTRLTVL.

Only one count was recorded for this clone. The chain employs TRBV6-5 and TRBJ1-2, with 11 bases lining up with TRBD1. CDR1 and CDR2 (germline): MNHEY, SVGAGI. The V and J ends lost 7 bases and 6 bases, in that order; junction bases with no gene match: 4. The CDR3 sequence is 13 residues long. CDR3: CASNGQGADGYTF. CDR3 bases: TGTGCCAGCAACGGACAGGGGGCGGATGGCTACACCTTC.